Listed below are T cell receptor beta chains from one sample, sequenced in a study of CD4+ T cells in melanoma. TCRdb keeps only in-frame clones here, not all; method: immunoSEQ multiplex PCR. The data show over 15,000 clones, about 80% seen once. Sequencing was carried out using cells from a culture (not recorded whether cultured in vitro). These receptors were collected from a human donor with melanoma. Both conserved end residues are part of each CDR3. The D gene is left open where the match is weak. Some rows mark clone size as missing; the rest say once, few, many or name a class of expanded clone.

TRBV7-9	few	TRBJ1-1	NA	TGTGCCAGCAGCGAGCAGGGGCAGGCTTTCTTT	CASSEQGQAFF
TRBV6-6	NA	TRBJ2-7	NA	TGTGCCAGCAGTTCCATAACGGGTGGGGAGCAGTACTTC	CASSSITGGEQYF
TRBV18	NA	TRBJ2-7	NA	TGTGCCAGCTCACCCGGACAGTCGGGCGAGCAGTACTTC	CASSPGQSGEQYF
TRBV18	NA	TRBJ1-6	NA	TGTGCCAGCTCACCGGACAGCTATAATTCACCCCTCCACTTT	CASSPDSYNSPLHF
TRBV29-1	once	TRBJ1-5	NA	TGCAGCGTTCGGCAGAGCAATCAGCCCCAGCATTTT	CSVRQSNQPQHF
TRBV12-5	NA	TRBJ2-5	NA	TGTGCTAGTGGACTTCTTGGGACCCAGTACTTC	CASGLLGTQYF
TRBV20-1	NA	TRBJ2-5	NA	TGCAGTGCTAGCGCGGGGACCCAGTACTTC	CSASAGTQYF
TRBV4-1	once	TRBJ1-4	NA	TGCGCCAGCAGCCCCTCCCTAACTACAACTAATGAAAAACTGTTTTTT	CASSPSLTTTNEKLFF
TRBV5-1	NA	TRBJ2-5	TRBD1	TGCGCCAGCAGCTGGCAGGGGGACCAAGAGACCCAGTACTTC	CASSWQGDQETQYF
TRBV7-2	NA	TRBJ2-4	NA	TGTGCCAGCAGCCCTGGAAGCGGGTGGAACATTCAGTACTTC	CASSPGSGWNIQYF